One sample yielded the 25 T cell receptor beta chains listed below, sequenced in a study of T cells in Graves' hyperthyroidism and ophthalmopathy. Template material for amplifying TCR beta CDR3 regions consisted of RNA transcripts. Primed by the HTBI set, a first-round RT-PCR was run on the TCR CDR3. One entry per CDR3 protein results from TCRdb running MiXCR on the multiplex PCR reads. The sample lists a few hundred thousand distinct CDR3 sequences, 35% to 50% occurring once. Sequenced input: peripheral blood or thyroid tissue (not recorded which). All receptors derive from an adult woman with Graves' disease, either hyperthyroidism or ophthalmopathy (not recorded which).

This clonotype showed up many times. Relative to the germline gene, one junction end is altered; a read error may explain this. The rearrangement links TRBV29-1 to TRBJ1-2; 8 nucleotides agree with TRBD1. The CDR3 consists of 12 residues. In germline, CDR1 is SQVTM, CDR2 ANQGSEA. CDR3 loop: CSVEERDRGPGF. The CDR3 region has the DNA TGCAGCGTTGAAGAACGCGACAGGGGCCCGGGCTTC.

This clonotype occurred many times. The CDR3, as DNA: TGTGCCAGCAGCTTAGGACTAGCGGGAGAATCGTACGAGCAGTACTTC. The encoded protein is CASSLGLAGESYEQYF. The rearrangement uses TRBV7-9 and TRBJ2-7; 12 nucleotides line up with TRBD2. Germline V gene data show CDR1 as SEHNR and CDR2 as FQNEAQ (reference sequence). V lost 1 base, J lost 4 bases, and 5 bases stayed unmatched. The CDR3 totals 16 residues.

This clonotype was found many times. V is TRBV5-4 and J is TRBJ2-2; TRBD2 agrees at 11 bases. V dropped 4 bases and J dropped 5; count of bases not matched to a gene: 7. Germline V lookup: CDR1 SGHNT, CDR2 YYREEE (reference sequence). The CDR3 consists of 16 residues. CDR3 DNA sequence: TGTGCCAGCAGCCCCCCTAGCGGGAGGCGGACCGGGGAGCTGTTTTTT. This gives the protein CASSPPSGRRTGELFF.

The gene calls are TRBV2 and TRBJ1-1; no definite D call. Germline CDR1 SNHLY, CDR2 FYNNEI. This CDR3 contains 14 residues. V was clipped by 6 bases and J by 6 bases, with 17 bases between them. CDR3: CASSQRSEGSEAFF. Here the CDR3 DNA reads TGTGCCAGCAGCCAACGATCAGAGGGCTCTGAAGCTTTCTTT.

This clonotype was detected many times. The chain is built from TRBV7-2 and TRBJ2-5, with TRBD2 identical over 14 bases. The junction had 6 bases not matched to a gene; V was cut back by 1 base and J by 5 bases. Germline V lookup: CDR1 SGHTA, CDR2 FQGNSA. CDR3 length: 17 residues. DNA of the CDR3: TGTGCCAGCAGCTTAGGGACTAGCGGGAGGATGCGGGAGACCCAGTACTTC. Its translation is CASSLGTSGRMRETQYF.

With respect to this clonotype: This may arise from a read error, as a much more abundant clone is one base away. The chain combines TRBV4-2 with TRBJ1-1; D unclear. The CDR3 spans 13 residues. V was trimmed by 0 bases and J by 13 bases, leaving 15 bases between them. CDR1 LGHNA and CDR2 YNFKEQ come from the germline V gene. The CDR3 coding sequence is TGTGCCAGCAGCCAAGATCCGGGGATAAGGGTTTTCTTT. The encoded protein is CASSQDPGIRVFF.

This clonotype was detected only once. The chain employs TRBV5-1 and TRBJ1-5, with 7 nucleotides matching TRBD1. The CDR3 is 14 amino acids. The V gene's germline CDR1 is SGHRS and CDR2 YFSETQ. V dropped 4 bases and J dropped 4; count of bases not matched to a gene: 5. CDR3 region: CASSAGTENQPQHF. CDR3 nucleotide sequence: TGCGCCAGCAGCGCGGGGACAGAGAATCAGCCCCAGCATTTT.

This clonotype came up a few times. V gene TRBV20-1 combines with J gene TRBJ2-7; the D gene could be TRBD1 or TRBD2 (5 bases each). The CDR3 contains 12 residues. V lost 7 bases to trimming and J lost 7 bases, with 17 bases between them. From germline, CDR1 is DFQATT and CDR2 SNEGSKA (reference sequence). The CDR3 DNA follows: TGCAGTGGAGGGGACCTTCAAGAGGAGCAGTACTTC. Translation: CSGGDLQEEQYF.

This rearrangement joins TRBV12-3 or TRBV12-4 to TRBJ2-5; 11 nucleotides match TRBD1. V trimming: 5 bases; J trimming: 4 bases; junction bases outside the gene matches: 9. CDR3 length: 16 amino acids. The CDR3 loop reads CASSANPGQGGETQYF. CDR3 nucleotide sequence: TGTGCCAGCAGTGCAAATCCGGGACAGGGGGGAGAGACCCAGTACTTC.

The CDR3: CAISEGQVATNYGYTF. The DNA of the CDR3 is TGTGCCATCAGTGAAGGACAGGTGGCCACTAACTATGGCTACACCTTC. J is TRBJ1-2 and V is TRBV10-3, with 7 bases matching TRBD1. Trimming removed 3 bases from V and 0 bases from J; junction bases left unmatched: 7. The CDR3 length is 16 residues. Germline V gene sequence: CDR1 ENHRY, CDR2 SYGVKD.

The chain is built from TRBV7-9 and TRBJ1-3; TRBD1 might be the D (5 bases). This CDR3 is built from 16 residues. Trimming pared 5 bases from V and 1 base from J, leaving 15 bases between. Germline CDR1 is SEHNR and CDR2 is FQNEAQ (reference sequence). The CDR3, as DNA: TGTGCCAGCAGCCCGGGACCGACGGCGTCTGGAAACACCATATATTTT. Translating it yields CASSPGPTASGNTIYF.

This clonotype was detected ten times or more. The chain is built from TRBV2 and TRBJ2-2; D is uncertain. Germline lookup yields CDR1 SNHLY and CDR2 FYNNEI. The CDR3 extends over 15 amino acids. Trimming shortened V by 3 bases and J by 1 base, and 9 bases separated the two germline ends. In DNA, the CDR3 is TGTGCCAGCAGTGATCGTCAGAAGAACACCGGGGAGCTGTTTTTT. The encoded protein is CASSDRQKNTGELFF.

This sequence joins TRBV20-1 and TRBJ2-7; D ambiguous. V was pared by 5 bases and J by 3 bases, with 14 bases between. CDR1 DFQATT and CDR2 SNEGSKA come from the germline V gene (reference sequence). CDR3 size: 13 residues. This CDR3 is CSALDTGFYEQYF. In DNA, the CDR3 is TGCAGTGCTCTAGATACTGGTTTCTACGAGCAGTACTTC.

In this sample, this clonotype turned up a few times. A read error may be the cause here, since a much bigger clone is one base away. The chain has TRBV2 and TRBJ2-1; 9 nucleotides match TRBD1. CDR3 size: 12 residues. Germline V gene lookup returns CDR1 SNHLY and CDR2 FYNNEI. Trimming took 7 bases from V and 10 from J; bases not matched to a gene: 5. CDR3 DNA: TGTGCCAGCACCAGGACAGGGGCCGAGCAGTTCTTC. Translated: CASTRTGAEQFF.

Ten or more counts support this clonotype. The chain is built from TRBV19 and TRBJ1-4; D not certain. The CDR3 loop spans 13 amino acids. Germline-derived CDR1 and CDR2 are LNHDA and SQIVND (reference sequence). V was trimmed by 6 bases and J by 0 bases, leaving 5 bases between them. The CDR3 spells CASRDATNEKLFF. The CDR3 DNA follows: TGTGCCAGTAGAGATGCAACTAATGAAAAACTGTTTTTT.

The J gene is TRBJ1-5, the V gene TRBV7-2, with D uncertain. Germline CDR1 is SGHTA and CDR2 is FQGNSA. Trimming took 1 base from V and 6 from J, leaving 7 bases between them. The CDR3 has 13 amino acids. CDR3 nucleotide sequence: TGTGCCAGCAGCTTAGTGCTGAGTCAGCCCCAGCATTTT. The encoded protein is CASSLVLSQPQHF.

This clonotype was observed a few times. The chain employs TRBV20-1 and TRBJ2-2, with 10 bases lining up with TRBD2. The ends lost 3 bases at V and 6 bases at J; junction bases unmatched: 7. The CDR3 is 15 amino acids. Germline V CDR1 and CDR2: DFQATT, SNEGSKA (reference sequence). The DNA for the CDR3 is TGCAGTGCTAGTAATCTAGCGGGAGCCCCCGGGGAGCTGTTTTTT. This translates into CSASNLAGAPGELFF.

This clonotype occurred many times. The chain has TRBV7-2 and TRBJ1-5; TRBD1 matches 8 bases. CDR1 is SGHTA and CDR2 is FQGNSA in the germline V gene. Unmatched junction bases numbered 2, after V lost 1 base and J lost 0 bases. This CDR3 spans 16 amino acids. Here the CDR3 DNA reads TGTGCCAGCAGCTTAGACAGGGGGTATAGCAATCAGCCCCAGCATTTT. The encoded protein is CASSLDRGYSNQPQHF.

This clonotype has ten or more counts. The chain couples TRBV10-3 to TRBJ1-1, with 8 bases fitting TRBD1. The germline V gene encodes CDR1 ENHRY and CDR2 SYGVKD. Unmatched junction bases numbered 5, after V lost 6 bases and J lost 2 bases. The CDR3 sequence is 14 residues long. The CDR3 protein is CAIRGGQGNTEAFF. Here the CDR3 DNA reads TGTGCCATCAGGGGAGGACAGGGTAACACTGAAGCTTTCTTT.

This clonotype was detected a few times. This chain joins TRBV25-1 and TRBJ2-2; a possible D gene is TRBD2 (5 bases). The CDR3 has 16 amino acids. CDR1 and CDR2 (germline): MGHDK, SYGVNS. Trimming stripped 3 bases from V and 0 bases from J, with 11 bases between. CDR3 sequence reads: CASSELFSANTGELFF. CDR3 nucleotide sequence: TGTGCCAGCAGTGAGTTGTTTAGCGCGAACACCGGGGAGCTGTTTTTT.

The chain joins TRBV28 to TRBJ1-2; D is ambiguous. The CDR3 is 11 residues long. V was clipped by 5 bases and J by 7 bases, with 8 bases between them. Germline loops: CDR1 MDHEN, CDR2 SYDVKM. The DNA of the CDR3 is TGTGCCAGCAGTCTCGGCGCTGGCTACACCTTC. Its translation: CASSLGAGYTF.

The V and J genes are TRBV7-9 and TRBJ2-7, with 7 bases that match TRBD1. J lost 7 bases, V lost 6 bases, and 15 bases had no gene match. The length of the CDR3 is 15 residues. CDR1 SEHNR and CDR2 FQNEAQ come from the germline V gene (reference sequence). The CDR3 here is CASSDARRQGWEQYF. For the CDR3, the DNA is TGTGCCAGCAGTGATGCTAGGCGACAGGGCTGGGAGCAGTACTTC. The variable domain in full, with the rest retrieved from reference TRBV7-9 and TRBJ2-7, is DTGVSQNPRHKITKRGQNVTFRCDPISEHNRLYWYRQTLGQGPEFLTYFQNEAQLEKSRLLSDRFSAERPKGSFSTLEIQRTEQGDSAMYLCASSDARRQGWEQYFGPGTRLTVT.

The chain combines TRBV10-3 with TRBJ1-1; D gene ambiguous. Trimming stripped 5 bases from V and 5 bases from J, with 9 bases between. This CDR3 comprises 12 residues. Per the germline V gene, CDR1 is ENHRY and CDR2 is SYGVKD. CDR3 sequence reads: CAISLGETEAFF. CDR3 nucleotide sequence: TGTGCCATCAGTCTCGGGGAAACTGAAGCTTTCTTT.

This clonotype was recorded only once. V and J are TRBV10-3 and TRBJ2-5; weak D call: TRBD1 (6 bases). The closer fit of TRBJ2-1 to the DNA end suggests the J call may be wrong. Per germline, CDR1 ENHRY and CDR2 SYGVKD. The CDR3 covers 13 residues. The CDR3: CAISEVGGGEQFF. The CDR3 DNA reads TGTGCCATCAGTGAGGTTGGGGGCGGTGAGCAGTTCTTC.

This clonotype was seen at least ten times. For the CDR3, the DNA is TGTGCCAGCAGGTCACCAGGGGGCGCGAGGACCGGGGAGCTGTTTTTT. Its protein is CASRSPGGARTGELFF. This rearrangement joins TRBV7-2 to TRBJ2-2; 8 bases are a match to TRBD1. Germline CDR1 and CDR2: SGHTA and FQGNSA. This CDR3 has 16 amino acids. With 6 bases clipped from V and 5 bases from J, the junction kept 11 bases outside the gene matches.